This TCR beta chain stems from a study of T cell responses to AZD1222 COVID-19 vaccine (dated by TCRdb to the early 2020s). With regard to the full study: TCR sequencing covered some 250 trial participants: 200 to 210 given two doses of AZD1222 and 26 given two doses of MenACWY control vaccine. Trial participants were enrolled by age into subgroups of 18-55, 56-69 and 70-plus years, and around 140, 26 and 57 TCR-sequenced participants, respectively, were included in these subgroups.

The research as a whole found: CD4 TCRs associated with the vaccine covered the entire spike protein, and the dominant responses were in regions 160-218 and 743-854. Conclusions about previously exposed vaccinees are limited, since just a handful of AZD1222 recipients were seropositive for SARS-CoV-2 at baseline. Epitopes outside the regions mutated in the B.1.351 and B.1.1.7 variants were reportedly recognized by nearly half of the unique spike-specific TCRs. After two AZD1222 doses, both the breadth and the depth of spike-specific TCRs were significantly higher than at day 0 and than in MenACWY recipients. In the small 56-69-year group, the increase in depth fell short of significance, most likely because of low power. Participants were mostly white British and included more females than males, and it was suggested by the authors that clonal diversity may have been underestimated. Because no samples from the day 14 peak response were available, repertoires could be characterized only after the peak T cell response.

Worth noting for this clone: The clone's antigen remains unknown. Per-base quality was not reported, and no clone a single base away is much larger than it.

The CDR3 regions of human TCRbeta chains were subjected to immunosequencing. The paper's data handling went like this. Repertoire TCRs were matched against a reference library of SARS-CoV-2-specific TCRs generated with the MIRA antigen-specificity platform. Breadth was defined as the fraction of unique TCRs that were SARS-CoV-2-associated. Depth was defined as the fraction of total T cells that were SARS-CoV-2-associated. Each spike-specific TCR was assigned to its reactive spike region and to a CD4 or CD8 class using the MIRA data. Log10-transformed breadth and depth values were compared by one-way ANOVA with Sidak's multiple comparisons tests. This immuneACCESS table, as held by TCRdb, lists in-frame sequences with V and J called but not all clones. Of the missing ones, under half trace to an unresolved V gene in checked studies; the others have no known cause. V, J and clone size are those of that table, while D and trimming were read from the DNA. The sample table contains under 120,000 clones; only one count was recorded for 70% to 90% of them. Clones ranked in the top ten supply 2.5% of the sample.

The time point label of this sample denotes: about 28 days (+/-7) after the second vaccine dose. AZD1222 recipients given second doses at about 4 weeks or at about 12 weeks were pooled, since spike-specific TCR depth and breadth were not found to differ between the two schedules. Samples from vaccinated people were obtained from the UK trials COV001 and COV002, which included a single-blind randomized controlled phase 2/3 trial of AZD1222 (ChAdOx1 nCoV-19) in healthy adults. For TCRbeta chain sequencing, PBMC samples from trial participants were taken at day 0 and at day 28 after the second dose. From a lookup of the germline V gene (reference sequence), CDR1 and CDR2 are SEHNR and FQNEAQ. The CDR3 spans 18 residues, from the cysteine through the phenylalanine. Kept here is only the CDR3 DNA, which spans 54 bases and is read in frame from base 1. Trimmed from V: 5 bases; trimmed from J: 7 bases; junction bases lacking a gene match: 20.

Recombination connected TRBV7-9 to TRBJ2-1, and 7 junction bases match TRBD2. The sequencing used peripheral blood, collected 28 days after the second AZD1222 dose. The clonotype comes from an adult who received the AZD1222 COVID-19 vaccine. The CDR3 here reads CASSLRVGGSGTRNEQFF. The sequenced DNA is TGTGCCAGCAGCCTCCGAGTCGGCGGGAGTGGTACAAGAAATGAGCAGTTCTTC. Beyond the CDR3, the reference TRBV7-9 and TRBJ2-1 genes provide the residues; the full variable domain reads: DTGVSQNPRHKITKRGQNVTFRCDPISEHNRLYWYRQTLGQGPEFLTYFQNEAQLEKSRLLSDRFSAERPKGSFSTLEIQRTEQGDSAMYLCASSLRVGGSGTRNEQFFGPGTRLTVL.